The following is a T cell receptor beta chain sequence with its context. Its antigen is not identified. The record originates from a study of T cells in localized non-small cell lung cancer. Study-wide results and limits: Because only a single region of the tumor was sequenced, heterogeneity remains possible. Appearing in adjacent lung were a median roughly 60 of the top 100 tumor clones. Longer overall survival associated with higher blood T cell density; shorter survival with higher adjacent-lung clonality. Clonality of T cells reached its maximum in uninvolved adjacent lung, surpassing tumor.

Measured with immunoSEQ multiplex PCR; TCRdb has only the in-frame clones, and not every one. The profile shows approximately 5,400 clones, less than 40% of them singletons. The CDR3 runs 13 residues. Trimming stripped 3 bases from V and 5 bases from J, with 10 bases between. Germline CDR1 reads LNHDA; CDR2 reads SQIVND (reference sequence). The input for sequencing was lung tumor tissue, taken before any cancer treatment. The chain links TRBV19 to TRBJ2-5; D is perhaps TRBD1 or TRBD2 (5 bases each). This sequence originates from a male donor older than 55 with stage I squamous cell lung carcinoma. The DNA for the CDR3 is TGTGCCAGTAGTATTGGGGGAGATGAGACCCAGTACTTC. It yields the protein CASSIGGDETQYF.